The rows below give T cell receptor beta chains drawn from one sample of a study of vaccination effects on CD4 cells after COVID-19. TCRdb's copy holds only in-frame clones and misses some; the assay was immunoSEQ multiplex PCR. In the table there are tens of thousands of clones, around 74% of which are singletons. These receptors have no known antigen. Sequenced material: CD4+ T cells from PBMCs cultured without peptide, taken after COVID-19 vaccination. Receptors were obtained from a human donor who received a COVID-19 vaccine. Both conserved end residues are part of each CDR3. Fields, in order: clone size, D gene, J gene, V gene, CDR3 protein, CDR3 DNA. D genes are given only for firm matches. Not every row has a clone size; where given, it reads once, few, many or a size class.

clone_size: few
d_call: -
j_call: TRBJ2-1
v_call: TRBV7-8
cdr3_aa: CASSLRPEDNNEQFF
cdr3_nt: TGTGCCAGCAGCTTAAGACCAGAAGATAACAATGAGCAGTTCTTC

clone_size: -
d_call: -
j_call: TRBJ2-1
v_call: TRBV29-1
cdr3_aa: CSVVGENNEQFF
cdr3_nt: TGCAGCGTTGTCGGAGAAAACAATGAGCAGTTCTTC

clone_size: -
d_call: TRBD1
j_call: TRBJ1-4
v_call: TRBV27
cdr3_aa: CASRETGQGTNEKLFF
cdr3_nt: TGTGCCAGCAGGGAGACGGGACAGGGAACTAATGAAAAACTGTTTTTT

clone_size: -
d_call: -
j_call: TRBJ2-1
v_call: TRBV27
cdr3_aa: CASSWGLGPNEQFF
cdr3_nt: TGTGCCAGCAGTTGGGGCTTAGGACCCAATGAGCAGTTCTTC

clone_size: -
d_call: TRBD1
j_call: TRBJ2-1
v_call: TRBV5-4
cdr3_aa: CASSLRDRGRNPLNEQFF
cdr3_nt: TGTGCCAGCAGCTTGAGGGACAGGGGGCGGAATCCCCTCAATGAGCAGTTCTTC

clone_size: -
d_call: -
j_call: TRBJ1-6
v_call: TRBV6-2/TRBV6-3
cdr3_aa: CASSYGTGNSPLHF
cdr3_nt: TGTGCCAGCAGTTATGGGACGGGGAATTCACCCCTCCACTTT

clone_size: -
d_call: -
j_call: TRBJ2-2
v_call: TRBV18
cdr3_aa: CASSPRGDYTGELFF
cdr3_nt: TGTGCCAGCTCACCACGGGGGGACTACACCGGGGAGCTGTTTTTT

clone_size: -
d_call: -
j_call: TRBJ2-7
v_call: TRBV28
cdr3_aa: CASTSRPGPSEQYF
cdr3_nt: TGTGCCAGCACCTCTCGCCCCGGACCCAGCGAGCAGTACTTC

clone_size: -
d_call: TRBD1
j_call: TRBJ2-1
v_call: TRBV7-2
cdr3_aa: CASSIATGGWYNEQFF
cdr3_nt: TGTGCCAGCAGCATCGCAACAGGGGGTTGGTACAATGAGCAGTTCTTC

clone_size: few
d_call: -
j_call: TRBJ2-1
v_call: TRBV5-4
cdr3_aa: CASSLPGSTNNEQFF
cdr3_nt: TGTGCCAGCAGCTTGCCGGGGTCGACAAACAATGAGCAGTTCTTC

clone_size: -
d_call: TRBD1
j_call: TRBJ2-1
v_call: TRBV6-5
cdr3_aa: CASRRDRGNEQFF
cdr3_nt: TGTGCCAGCAGGCGAGACAGGGGGAATGAGCAGTTCTTC

clone_size: -
d_call: -
j_call: TRBJ1-5
v_call: TRBV10-3
cdr3_aa: CAITGSINQPQHF
cdr3_nt: TGTGCCATCACTGGCAGTATAAATCAGCCCCAGCATTTT

clone_size: -
d_call: -
j_call: TRBJ2-5
v_call: TRBV4-1
cdr3_aa: CASSGVSVETQYF
cdr3_nt: TGCGCCAGCAGCGGGGTTTCGGTAGAGACCCAGTACTTC

clone_size: -
d_call: TRBD1
j_call: TRBJ1-1
v_call: TRBV7-9
cdr3_aa: CASSSPTGQGTEAFF
cdr3_nt: TGTGCCAGCAGCTCCCCAACCGGACAGGGTACTGAAGCTTTCTTT

clone_size: once
d_call: -
j_call: TRBJ2-6
v_call: TRBV3-1/TRBV3-2
cdr3_aa: CASSPRRTGSGANVLTF
cdr3_nt: TGTGCCAGCAGCCCCCGCAGGACGGGCTCTGGGGCCAACGTCCTGACTTTC

clone_size: few
d_call: TRBD1
j_call: TRBJ1-1
v_call: TRBV6-2/TRBV6-3
cdr3_aa: CASSYLGQISNTEAFF
cdr3_nt: TGTGCCAGCAGTTATCTGGGACAGATCTCGAACACTGAAGCTTTCTTT

clone_size: -
d_call: -
j_call: TRBJ1-4
v_call: TRBV5-1
cdr3_aa: CASSQPNEKLFF
cdr3_nt: TGCGCCAGCAGTCAACCAAATGAAAAACTGTTTTTT

clone_size: -
d_call: -
j_call: TRBJ2-3
v_call: TRBV19
cdr3_aa: CASSILGADTQYF
cdr3_nt: TGTGCCAGTAGTATACTGGGGGCAGATACGCAGTATTTT